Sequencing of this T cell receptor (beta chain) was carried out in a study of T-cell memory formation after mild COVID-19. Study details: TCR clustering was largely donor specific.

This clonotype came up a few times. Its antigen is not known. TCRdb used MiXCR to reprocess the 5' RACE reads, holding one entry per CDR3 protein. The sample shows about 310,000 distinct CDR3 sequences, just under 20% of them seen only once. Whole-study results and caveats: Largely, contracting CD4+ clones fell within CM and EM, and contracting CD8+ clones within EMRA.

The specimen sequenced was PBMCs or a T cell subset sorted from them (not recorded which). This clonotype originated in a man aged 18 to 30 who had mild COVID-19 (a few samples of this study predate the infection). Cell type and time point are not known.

The CDR3 nucleotides are TGTGCCAGCAGTCCCCGGGACAGGAACATTCAGTACTTC. Its protein product is CASSPRDRNIQYF. The chain carries TRBV28 and TRBJ2-4; 8 bases map to TRBD1. This CDR3 has 13 amino acids. Germline V gives CDR1 MDHEN, CDR2 SYDVKM. The trim removed 5 bases at V and 7 bases at J, leaving 4 bases unmatched.